Presented here are 15 T cell receptor beta chains from one specimen sequenced in a study of T cells after yellow fever vaccination. One entry per CDR3 protein, called by TCRdb with MiXCR from the 5' RACE reads. Here the sample spans 300,000 to 450,000 distinct CDR3 sequences, 6% to 8% being singletons. Sample: PBMCs, taken 5 days after the yellow fever booster vaccination. These receptors originate from a man younger than 45 who received the YFV17D yellow fever vaccine.

The chain is built from TRBV7-2 and TRBJ1-1, with D possibly matching TRBD1 (5 bases). The CDR3 is made up of 13 amino acids. Trimming pared 3 bases from V and 2 bases from J, leaving 7 bases between. Germline lookup yields CDR1 SGHTA and CDR2 FQGNSA. The CDR3 DNA is TGTGCCAGCAGCTTTAGGACAAACACTGAAGCTTTCTTT. As protein: CASSFRTNTEAFF.

This chain connects TRBV7-2 to TRBJ1-1; weak D call: TRBD1 (5 bases). V was trimmed by 4 bases and J by 4 bases, leaving 13 bases between them. The CDR3 covers 14 residues. Germline V gene sequence: CDR1 SGHTA, CDR2 FQGNSA. CDR3 loop: CASSWGSLGTEAFF. The CDR3 DNA reads TGTGCCAGCAGCTGGGGGTCCTTAGGCACTGAAGCTTTCTTT.

This clonotype was seen more than once but under ten times. The chain couples TRBV18 to TRBJ2-1; 11 positions match TRBD2. Germline V gene lookup returns CDR1 KGHSH and CDR2 LQKENI. The trim removed 3 bases at V and 5 bases at J, leaving 6 bases unmatched. CDR3 size: 16 residues. The CDR3 DNA follows: TGTGCCAGCTCACCGGGTACTAGCGGGAGACACAATGAGCAGTTCTTC. As protein: CASSPGTSGRHNEQFF.

This clonotype showed up many times. V and J are TRBV12-3 or TRBV12-4 and TRBJ2-3; TRBD2 matches 10 bases. The CDR3 extends over 15 amino acids. Unmatched junction bases numbered 4, after V lost 1 base and J lost 6 bases. CDR3 amino acids: CASSLDGSGRDTQYF. CDR3 bases: TGTGCCAGCAGTTTAGACGGTAGCGGGAGGGATACGCAGTATTTT.

This clonotype came up many times. The chain links TRBV7-2 to TRBJ2-7, with D unresolved. The CDR3 sequence is 12 residues long. V was pared by 5 bases and J by 7 bases, with 12 bases between. Germline assignment: CDR1 SGHTA and CDR2 FQGNSA. The CDR3 sequence: CASSPHVAEQYF. The CDR3 DNA sequence: TGTGCCAGCAGCCCCCACGTTGCGGAGCAGTACTTC.

This clonotype was detected a few times. The chain is built from TRBV7-9 and TRBJ1-1; the D gene is possibly TRBD1 (6 bases). Germline loops: CDR1 SEHNR, CDR2 FQNEAQ (reference sequence). This CDR3 has 14 residues. V lost 5 bases and J 2 bases, leaving 12 bases between the germline ends. The CDR3 coding sequence is TGTGCCAGCAGCCCGCGGACAGCAAACACTGAAGCTTTCTTT. Translation gives CASSPRTANTEAFF.

CDR3 amino acids: CASSYGIDEQYF. CDR3 coding DNA: TGTGCCAGCAGTTACGGCATTGACGAGCAGTACTTC. The gene calls are TRBV6-2 or TRBV6-3 and TRBJ2-7; D not resolved. Trimming left V 2 bases short and J 5 bases short, with 7 bases between. Germline CDR1 reads MNHEY; CDR2 reads SVGEGT. The CDR3 has 12 residues.

The V call is TRBV29-1, the J call TRBJ2-5; TRBD1 is a possible D gene (5 bases). CDR1 and CDR2 (germline): SQVTM, ANQGSEA. CDR3 length: 10 residues. The CDR3 DNA sequence: TGCTCCTATAAGGGGGAGACCCAGTACTTC. Protein: CSYKGETQYF. The whole variable domain, remainder taken from reference TRBV29-1 and TRBJ2-5, is SAVISQKPSRDICQRGTSLTIQCQVDSQVTMMFWYRQQPGQSLTLIATANQGSEATYESGFVIDKFPISRPNLTFSTLTVSNMSPEDSSIYLCSYKGETQYFGPGTRLLVL.

This clonotype was recorded many times. The rearrangement uses TRBV7-8 and TRBJ2-2; perhaps TRBD2 as D (6 bases). V was trimmed by 7 bases and J by 3 bases, leaving 15 bases between them. This CDR3 is built from 15 residues. In germline, CDR1 is SGHVS, CDR2 FQNEAQ. The CDR3 is CASKEVGSHTGELFF. The CDR3 DNA sequence: TGTGCCAGCAAGGAGGTCGGGAGCCACACCGGGGAGCTGTTTTTT.

There are a few counts of this clonotype. The chain links TRBV19 to TRBJ2-2, with TRBD1 as a possible D gene (5 bases). Looked up from germline, CDR1 is LNHDA and CDR2 is SQIVND (reference sequence). This CDR3 has 17 amino acids. V lost 3 bases to trimming and J lost 0 bases, with 14 bases between them. This CDR3 is CASSIGWGRTNTGELFF. As DNA, the CDR3 is TGTGCCAGTAGTATTGGGTGGGGCCGAACGAACACCGGGGAGCTGTTTTTT.

This clonotype showed up just a few times. The gene calls are TRBV20-1 and TRBJ2-5, with D uncertain. CDR3 length: 13 residues. Per the germline V gene, CDR1 is DFQATT and CDR2 is SNEGSKA (reference sequence). V gave up 6 bases and J gave up 5 bases, with 16 bases separating them. CDR3 coding DNA: TGCAGTGCACCCCGGCCTCGTTCTGAGACCCAGTACTTC. Its translation is CSAPRPRSETQYF.

The genes are TRBV3-1 and TRBJ2-2, with 7 bases lining up with TRBD1. The V gene's germline CDR1 is LGHDT and CDR2 YNNKEL (reference sequence). The CDR3 runs to 17 residues. Losses at the gene ends were 1 base for V and 7 bases for J; bases not matched to a gene: 12. CDR3 residues: CASSQGGQRLVIGELFF. The CDR3 nucleotides read TGTGCCAGCAGCCAAGGGGGACAGCGATTGGTTATCGGGGAGCTGTTTTTT.

The chain carries TRBV6-1 and TRBJ2-3, with 7 bases lining up with TRBD2. The ends lost 8 bases at V and 5 bases at J; junction bases unmatched: 16. The CDR3 contains 16 residues. Germline V CDR1 and CDR2: MNHNS, SASEGT. CDR3 sequence reads: CASAALGRAERDTQYF. The DNA of the CDR3 is TGTGCCAGCGCAGCGCTTGGGAGGGCCGAGAGAGATACGCAGTATTTT.

V is TRBV29-1 and J is TRBJ1-1; no definite D call. Germline V lookup: CDR1 SQVTM, CDR2 ANQGSEA. V lost 7 bases and J lost 3, with 12 bases in between. CDR3 length equals 12 residues. The DNA of the CDR3 is TGCAGCGCCGTGTACTGGGACACTGAAGCTTTCTTT. Amino acid sequence: CSAVYWDTEAFF. Variable domain in full (rest from reference TRBV29-1 and TRBJ1-1): SAVISQKPSRDICQRGTSLTIQCQVDSQVTMMFWYRQQPGQSLTLIATANQGSEATYESGFVIDKFPISRPNLTFSTLTVSNMSPEDSSIYLCSAVYWDTEAFFGQGTRLTVV.

This clonotype was seen more than once but under ten times. CDR3 loop: CAITSGGTDTQYF. CDR3 nucleotides: TGTGCCATCACTAGCGGGGGCACAGATACGCAGTATTTT. V usage is TRBV10-3 and J usage is TRBJ2-3; 9 positions match TRBD2. Per germline, CDR1 ENHRY and CDR2 SYGVKD. This CDR3 has 13 residues. V lost 7 bases, J lost 1 base, and 0 bases stayed unmatched.